This TCR beta chain was obtained from a study of high-grade serous ovarian cancer treatment subgroups. This CDR3 contains 15 residues. The germline V gene encodes CDR1 SGHTA and CDR2 FQGTGA. V dropped 3 bases and J dropped 5 bases, with 16 bases sitting between them. With regard to this clone: Its target is not known.

The repertoire was sequenced with immunoSEQ multiplex PCR; TCRdb's copy has only in-frame clones and lacks some. The sample lists 7,600 or so clones; 78% were seen once. The tumor samples were collected prior to definitive surgery or chemotherapy. Study-wide points: Only CDR3 was analyzed; CDR1 and CDR2 were not. Clonal relatedness tracked neoantigen level, and by trend copy number and mutation load. Repertoire similarity ranged roughly 0.095 to 0.8 between tumors of one patient. Without spatial data, bulk sequencing limits insight into HGSC tumor diversity.

Sequencing was performed on tumor tissue. The chain links TRBV7-3 to TRBJ2-5; TRBD2 is a possible D gene (6 bases). The clonotype was recovered from a human donor with high-grade serous ovarian cancer. CDR3 DNA: TGTGCCAGCAGCTTTAGCGGTAGTCCCTTTGAGACCCAGTACTTC. This gives the protein CASSFSGSPFETQYF.